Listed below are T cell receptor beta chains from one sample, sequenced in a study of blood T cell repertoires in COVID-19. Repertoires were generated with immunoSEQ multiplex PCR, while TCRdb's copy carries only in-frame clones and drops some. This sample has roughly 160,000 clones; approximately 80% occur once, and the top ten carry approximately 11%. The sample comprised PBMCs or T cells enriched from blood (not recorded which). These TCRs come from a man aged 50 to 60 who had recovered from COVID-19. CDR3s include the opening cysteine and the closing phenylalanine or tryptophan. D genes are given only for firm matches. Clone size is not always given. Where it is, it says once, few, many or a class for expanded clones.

TGTGCCAGCAGATCTACCGGGACAGGGGAGCTGTTTTTT | CASRSTGTGELFF | TRBJ2-2 | . | TRBV12-3/TRBV12-4 | .
TGTGCCAGCAGCAAACCCCTCCGGGACAGGGGGTTGGCAGATACGCAGTATTTT | CASSKPLRDRGLADTQYF | TRBJ2-3 | . | TRBV21-1 | .
TGTGCCAGCAGCTTAAGGGGAACGGGAGAGACCCAGTACTTC | CASSLRGTGETQYF | TRBJ2-5 | . | TRBV11-1 | .
TGTGCCAGCAGTCGAACTACAGGGATCCAAGAGACCCAGTACTTC | CASSRTTGIQETQYF | TRBJ2-5 | . | TRBV28 | .
TGTGCCAGCAGTCCGACAGGGAACTCCTACGAGCAGTACTTC | CASSPTGNSYEQYF | TRBJ2-7 | TRBD1 | TRBV6-5 | .
TGTGCCAGCAGTAGGAACACCGGGGAGCTGTTTTTT | CASSRNTGELFF | TRBJ2-2 | . | TRBV16 | .
TGTGCCTGGAGTGGGACTAGCGGGGGCCTGGGGGAAGAGACCCAGTACTTC | CAWSGTSGGLGEETQYF | TRBJ2-5 | TRBD2 | TRBV30 | .
TGCAGCGTTGAAGGGGGGACAGGGGCACTCAAAAACATTCAGTACTTC | CSVEGGTGALKNIQYF | TRBJ2-4 | TRBD1 | TRBV29-1 | .
TGTGCCAGCCGTCCGGGACAGGGCTGGTCAGAGACCCAGTACTTC | CASRPGQGWSETQYF | TRBJ2-5 | TRBD1 | TRBV5-4 | once
TGTGCCACCAGCAGAGATATGGGGAACAGGGCGAATAATTCACCCCTCCACTTT | CATSRDMGNRANNSPLHF | TRBJ1-6 | . | TRBV15 | .
TGTGCCAGTACCACACGAGGGGACAGACGCAATCAGCCCCAGCATTTT | CASTTRGDRRNQPQHF | TRBJ1-5 | TRBD1 | TRBV19 | .
TGTGCCAGCAGCCAAGATCCCGGGACTAGCGGGAGGGCCCGGTGGGGCCAGTACTTC | CASSQDPGTSGRARWGQYF | TRBJ2-5 | TRBD2 | TRBV4-2 | once
TGTGCCAGCGTCCTAGAGGAGCGTAACTATGGCTACACCTTC | CASVLEERNYGYTF | TRBJ1-2 | . | TRBV6-5 | once
TGTGCCAGCAGCTTGAACCCCTCGGGTGGGGAAAAACTGTTTTTT | CASSLNPSGGEKLFF | TRBJ1-4 | . | TRBV5-5 | .
TGTGCCAGCAGAGGGGGGAACACTGAAGCTTTCTTT | CASRGGNTEAFF | TRBJ1-1 | . | TRBV3-1/TRBV3-2 | .
TGTGCCAGCACCTCTCAGGGGACAGGGGACTACGAGCAGTACTTC | CASTSQGTGDYEQYF | TRBJ2-7 | TRBD1 | TRBV28 | .
TGTGCCAGTAGTATCTCCCATGACACAGGGAATAACTATGGCTACACCTTC | CASSISHDTGNNYGYTF | TRBJ1-2 | . | TRBV19 | .
TGCAGCGTTGAACAGGTCGAGATTATTAGAAGCAATCAGCCCCAGCATTTT | CSVEQVEIIRSNQPQHF | TRBJ1-5 | . | TRBV29-1 | .
TGTGCCAGCAGCTTGGATGGACAGCCGCAGTATTTT | CASSLDGQPQYF | TRBJ2-3 | . | TRBV5-8 | .
TGTGCCAGCAGTCCTACGACAGGGGGGATCACCATATATTTT | CASSPTTGGITIYF | TRBJ1-3 | TRBD1 | TRBV27 | .
TGTGCCAGCACCCCGGGGACAGGGAACTACGAGCAGTACTTC | CASTPGTGNYEQYF | TRBJ2-7 | TRBD1 | TRBV11-1 | .
TGTGCCAGCAGCTTAGCGCGGGGGGGCCGAGATGAGCAGTTCTTC | CASSLARGGRDEQFF | TRBJ2-1 | TRBD2 | TRBV11-2 | .
TGCGCCAGCAGCTTACGCGGGGTAACTGAAGCTTTCTTT | CASSLRGVTEAFF | TRBJ1-1 | . | TRBV5-1 | .
TGTGCCAGCAGCCAGGGGTCTAGCGGGGGCTACGAGCAGTACTTC | CASSQGSSGGYEQYF | TRBJ2-7 | TRBD2 | TRBV11-2 | .
TGTGCCAGCAGCCAAGGAGACCCCGGGTACACTGAAGCTTTCTTT | CASSQGDPGYTEAFF | TRBJ1-1 | . | TRBV3-1/TRBV3-2 | .
TGTGCCATCAGTGATCCTCGGGGCAGGGACTCCTCTGGAAACACCATATATTTT | CAISDPRGRDSSGNTIYF | TRBJ1-3 | . | TRBV10-3 | few
TGCGCCAGCAGCTTGGCGCTTGACAGGGCGCAAGAGACCCAGTACTTC | CASSLALDRAQETQYF | TRBJ2-5 | TRBD1 | TRBV5-1 | .
TGTGCCAGCAGCCAATTAGGACAGGGTAAGAATGAGCAGTTCTTC | CASSQLGQGKNEQFF | TRBJ2-1 | TRBD1 | TRBV7-2 | .
TGTGCCAGCAGCTCCGGGACTAGGTTGGAGACCCAGTACTTC | CASSSGTRLETQYF | TRBJ2-5 | TRBD2 | TRBV5-4 | .
TGCGCCAGCAGCTTGGCGGGAGGGCCGACCTACGAGCAGTACTTC | CASSLAGGPTYEQYF | TRBJ2-7 | TRBD2 | TRBV5-1 | .
TGTGCCAGCAGCTTATTCCTTACCAGGGTGAACACTGAAGCTTTCTTT | CASSLFLTRVNTEAFF | TRBJ1-1 | . | TRBV13 | .
TGTGCCAGCAGCCTTAAACCGGGACTAGCGGGGGGAGGGGAGACCCAGTACTTC | CASSLKPGLAGGGETQYF | TRBJ2-5 | TRBD2 | TRBV9 | once
TGTGCCAGCAGTTTAGACAGGGCGAGCGGCTACACCTTC | CASSLDRASGYTF | TRBJ1-2 | TRBD1 | TRBV28 | .
TGTGCCAGCAGCCGAAACGCCGGAGGGGATCAGCCCCAGCATTTT | CASSRNAGGDQPQHF | TRBJ1-5 | . | TRBV3-1/TRBV3-2 | .
TGTGCCAGTAGTTCAGGGACAGGGGGCTCCTACGAGCAGTACTTC | CASSSGTGGSYEQYF | TRBJ2-7 | TRBD1 | TRBV19 | .
TGTGCCAGCAGCTGGAGCGGGAACTCCTACGAGCAGTACTTC | CASSWSGNSYEQYF | TRBJ2-7 | TRBD2 | TRBV7-9 | .
TGCGCCAGCAGTGACCAAACGGGCACCGGGGAGCTGTTTTTT | CASSDQTGTGELFF | TRBJ2-2 | . | TRBV10-1 | .
TGTGCCAGCAGAGGACTAGCGGGAGATTATGACGAGCAGTACTTC | CASRGLAGDYDEQYF | TRBJ2-7 | TRBD2 | TRBV27 | .
TGTGCCAGTAGTATAGGGGACAGCTACGAGCAGTACTTC | CASSIGDSYEQYF | TRBJ2-7 | TRBD1 | TRBV19 | once
TGTGCCAGCAGGGGACAGGGCCCAACCTATGGCTACACCTTC | CASRGQGPTYGYTF | TRBJ1-2 | TRBD1 | TRBV28 | .
TGTGCCAGCAGCTTAAAAGGGGGAACTGAAGCTTTCTTT | CASSLKGGTEAFF | TRBJ1-1 | . | TRBV7-3 | .
TGTGCCAGCAGTTACTTAGGACAGGGGGTCAAGACCCAGTACTTC | CASSYLGQGVKTQYF | TRBJ2-5 | TRBD1 | TRBV6-5 | .
TGTGCCAGCGAAGGGGGCTTCGGGGAGACCCAGTACTTC | CASEGGFGETQYF | TRBJ2-5 | TRBD1 | TRBV19 | .
TGTGCCAGCTCACCAACTCAGGGGGGAAAAGAGACCCAGTACTTC | CASSPTQGGKETQYF | TRBJ2-5 | . | TRBV18 | once